This T cell receptor beta chain was recovered during a study of T cells in Graves' hyperthyroidism and ophthalmopathy (dated by TCRdb to between 2019 and 2020). Regarding the research as a whole: Peripheral blood samples were taken at the time of initial diagnosis, prior to any treatment. In several Graves' hyperthyroidism patients, the study also compared T-cell repertoires from thyroid tissue with T-cell repertoires from blood. Prospective prediction of ophthalmopathy was tested in an independent validation cohort of some 19 hyperthyroidism patients and 17 patients who later progressed to ophthalmopathy. For training and testing, the 100 patients in the discovery cohort were randomly divided in a 7:3 ratio. Once sampling was done, hyperthyroidism patients were given methimazole at a starting dose of 30 mg daily, whereas ophthalmopathy patients were given high-dose intravenous methylprednisolone. A discovery cohort of 95 to 100 patients, 43 with Graves' ophthalmopathy and approximately 60 with stable Graves' hyperthyroidism, was used to find distinguishing TCR V-J signatures. The paper reports TCR Vbeta CDR3 sequencing of roughly 140 peripheral blood samples: 43 ophthalmopathy, fewer than 80 hyperthyroidism and 17 progressor patients. Broad study findings and their caveats: In validation, the model predicted progression to ophthalmopathy with just under 71% sensitivity and 72% to 85% specificity, a median of 6.5 months before onset. Most expanded thyroid clonotypes (frequency above 0.001) were also found in blood, which suggests that blood repertoires may mirror thyroid immune responses. Sample size was not statistically predetermined, and investigators were not blinded to group allocation. In cross-validation, a model built on a 13 V-J signature told ophthalmopathy apart from stable hyperthyroidism with less than 90% sensitivity and roughly 82% specificity, and in testing the same model reached 80%/75%.

Germline trimming: 2 bases from V, 9 bases from J; junction bases outside gene matches: 11. The germline V gene specifies SGHRS as CDR1 and YFSETQ as CDR2. From its cysteine to its phenylalanine, the CDR3 spans 15 amino acids. The only DNA kept is the CDR3, 45 bases in frame from the first base. The TCR beta CDR3 regions were amplified from the RNA transcripts. A first-round RT-PCR of the TCR CDR3 used the HTBI primer set with the Qiagen OneStep RT-PCR kit. Libraries were constructed in a second round of multiplex PCR, after which size selection and purification were carried out. Libraries were sequenced paired-end with 100 bp reads on an Illumina HiSeq2000. The published analysis was carried out like this. SOAPnuke was used to process the raw data, with reads discarded if the reads contained adapters or uncalled bases, had a mean Phred below 15, or lacked an exact constant-primer or identifier match. High-quality paired reads were merged using COPE v1.2.5, and each unique nucleotide sequence was defined as a clonotype. Clonotypes were aligned to IMGT TRBV, TRBD and TRBJ reference segments using MiTCR v1.1. Only V-J combinations with frequency above 0.0001, covering about 99% of repertoires, were analysed. The TCS score was defined as F50 (clonal expansion) divided by E x V (chaos), with BLOSUM62-based TCRdist calculated between CDR3 peptides within each V-J. Welch's t-statistics and random forest reduced fewer than 600 V-J features to about 12, which were used in a naive Bayes classifier (R e1071). In TCRdb, the public reads were trimmed at Q25 with fastp and aligned with MiXCR, with productive beta chains retained. Rows with one shared CDR3 protein collapse into an entry with the most common genes and DNA. TCRdb's processing, not the study's, gives the V and J calls here. This sample is represented by roughly 400,000 distinct CDR3 sequences; 11% to 15% of them were singletons. The ten largest clonotypes hold around 27% of the sample.

Ophthalmopathy patients had moderately to severely active disease, with a Clinical Activity Score of 3 or more, a NOSPECS grade of 4 or more, and a disease duration of less than 3 months. Any patient with an uncontrolled infection, another autoimmune disease, pregnancy or lactation was excluded. Clinical symptoms, serum thyroxine and TRAb, thyroid ultrasound, and orbital computed tomography formed the basis for the diagnoses. PBMCs were separated from around 9.1 ml of fresh peripheral blood using Ficoll-Paque density gradient centrifugation. Total RNA was extracted with Trizol reagent, and quality was checked on an Agilent 2100 Bioanalyzer. This clonotype was seen repeatedly, ten times or more. The specificity of this receptor is unknown. No much larger clonotype is one base removed from it; base qualities were not supplied.

The sample taken for sequencing was blood. The chain uses TRBV5-1 and TRBJ2-4, with 7 bases matching TRBD1. The clonotype was recovered from a man aged 45-65 years with Graves' ophthalmopathy. The sequence in DNA is TGCGCCAGCAGCTTAGATTCGTCCAGGGGGACCATTCAGTACTTC. It translates as CASSLDSSRGTIQYF.